A selection of T cell receptor beta chains follows, all from one sample in a study of identical twins. TCRdb re-derived calls from the 5' RACE reads in MiXCR, one entry per CDR3 protein. The sample holds 640,000 or so distinct CDR3 sequences, 6% to 6.5% seen once. Sequenced sample: naive T cells sorted from blood. The source of these receptors is a man aged 18-30 years in good health. CDR3s include the opening cysteine and the closing phenylalanine or tryptophan. A D gene is named only where the DNA matches it firmly. Size tells how often a clone was seen (once, few, many) or the class of an expanded clone, and some rows leave it out.

length: 17
size: few
J: TRBJ2-7
D: .
V: TRBV6-2/TRBV6-3
CDR3: CASSYNLDTGNSYEQYF
DNA: TGTGCCAGCAGTTACAACCTTGACACGGGTAATTCCTACGAGCAGTACTTC

length: 13
size: .
J: TRBJ1-1
D: .
V: TRBV12-3/TRBV12-4
CDR3: CASSIPDSLRAFF
DNA: TGTGCCAGCAGCATCCCGGACAGCCTGAGGGCTTTCTTT

length: 16
size: few
J: TRBJ2-7
D: TRBD2
V: TRBV7-2
CDR3: CASSLGRGGRTYEQYF
DNA: TGTGCCAGCAGCTTAGGACGGGGCGGGAGAACCTACGAGCAGTACTTC

length: 13
size: many
J: TRBJ2-1
D: TRBD2
V: TRBV6-1
CDR3: CATRTSGSSEQFF
DNA: TGTGCCACCCGGACTAGCGGGAGCAGTGAGCAGTTCTTC

length: 12
size: few
J: TRBJ1-1
D: .
V: TRBV29-1
CDR3: CSVAARDTEAFF
DNA: TGCAGCGTTGCGGCTAGAGACACTGAAGCTTTCTTT

length: 17
size: many
J: TRBJ2-1
D: TRBD2
V: TRBV20-1
CDR3: CSAPPPLGLASYNEQFF
DNA: TGCAGTGCCCCACCCCCTCTCGGACTAGCGTCTTACAATGAGCAGTTCTTC

length: 13
size: .
J: TRBJ2-7
D: .
V: TRBV27
CDR3: CASSRQETYEQYF
DNA: TGTGCCAGCAGCCGACAGGAAACCTACGAGCAGTACTTC

length: 17
size: .
J: TRBJ2-3
D: TRBD2
V: TRBV4-3
CDR3: CASSQLASAGGTDTQYF
DNA: TGCGCCAGCAGCCAATTAGCTTCGGCGGGAGGAACAGATACGCAGTATTTT

length: 14
size: many
J: TRBJ2-3
D: .
V: TRBV20-1
CDR3: CSALSGASTDTQYF
DNA: TGCAGTGCTCTTAGCGGAGCGAGCACAGATACGCAGTATTTT

length: 17
size: few
J: TRBJ2-7
D: .
V: TRBV7-9
CDR3: CASSLDDAAERSYEQYF
DNA: TGTGCCAGCAGCTTAGATGACGCGGCAGAGAGATCCTACGAGCAGTACTTC

length: 13
size: .
J: TRBJ2-2
D: TRBD2
V: TRBV20-1
CDR3: CSTSGRATGELFF
DNA: TGCAGTACAAGCGGGAGGGCCACCGGGGAGCTGTTTTTT

length: 14
size: .
J: TRBJ2-5
D: .
V: TRBV6-1
CDR3: CASSPLQGAGTQYF
DNA: TGTGCCAGCAGCCCCCTTCAGGGCGCAGGGACCCAGTACTTC

length: 15
size: .
J: TRBJ2-7
D: TRBD1
V: TRBV16
CDR3: CASSRGTGVFHEQYF
DNA: TGTGCCAGCAGCCGAGGGACAGGGGTCTTCCACGAGCAGTACTTC

length: 17
size: many
J: TRBJ2-1
D: .
V: TRBV5-1
CDR3: CASSLSSPVLSYNEQFF
DNA: TGCGCCAGCAGCTTGTCGTCCCCAGTCCTCTCCTACAATGAGCAGTTCTTC

length: 16
size: .
J: TRBJ2-3
D: .
V: TRBV10-3
CDR3: CAISVTGRSRTDTQYF
DNA: TGTGCCATCAGTGTAACAGGGCGTTCAAGAACAGATACGCAGTATTTT

length: 15
size: many
J: TRBJ1-4
D: TRBD1
V: TRBV5-1
CDR3: CASSSGARGDEKLFF
DNA: TGCGCCAGCAGCTCCGGGGCCAGGGGGGATGAAAAACTGTTTTTT

length: 15
size: once
J: TRBJ2-3
D: TRBD2
V: TRBV20-1
CDR3: CSARPTSGTSDTQYF
DNA: TGCAGTGCTAGACCGACTAGCGGGACGTCAGATACGCAGTATTTT

length: 14
size: many
J: TRBJ2-3
D: .
V: TRBV20-1
CDR3: CSASQARDPDTQYF
DNA: TGCAGTGCTAGTCAAGCCCGGGACCCAGATACGCAGTATTTT

length: 14
size: many
J: TRBJ1-1
D: .
V: TRBV6-5
CDR3: CASSSEILNTEAFF
DNA: TGTGCCAGCAGTTCCGAGATACTGAACACTGAAGCTTTCTTT

length: 13
size: few
J: TRBJ2-1
D: .
V: TRBV30
CDR3: CAWSGRRGNEQFF
DNA: TGTGCCTGGTCCGGACGGCGGGGCAATGAGCAGTTCTTC

length: 15
size: .
J: TRBJ1-2
D: .
V: TRBV9
CDR3: CASSPRDTFNYGYTF
DNA: TGTGCCAGCAGCCCCCGGGACACGTTTAACTATGGCTACACCTTC

length: 13
size: many
J: TRBJ1-5
D: TRBD1
V: TRBV20-1
CDR3: CSARWTGNQPQHF
DNA: TGCAGTGCTAGGTGGACAGGGAACCAGCCCCAGCATTTT

length: 15
size: many
J: TRBJ1-1
D: TRBD1
V: TRBV5-1
CDR3: CASSLTGGLNTEAFF
DNA: TGCGCCAGCAGCTTAACAGGGGGCCTGAACACTGAAGCTTTCTTT

length: 12
size: .
J: TRBJ1-1
D: .
V: TRBV15
CDR3: CATSRGDLGAFF
DNA: TGTGCCACCAGCAGGGGGGATCTGGGGGCTTTCTTT

length: 17
size: many
J: TRBJ2-3
D: .
V: TRBV5-6
CDR3: CASRPSRRGTRRDTQYF
DNA: TGTGCCAGCAGGCCGAGTCGAAGGGGTACACGTCGAGATACGCAGTATTTT

length: 15
size: few
J: TRBJ1-1
D: .
V: TRBV20-1
CDR3: CSARDQRVGNTEAFF
DNA: TGCAGTGCTAGAGATCAAAGGGTAGGGAACACTGAAGCTTTCTTT

length: 16
size: .
J: TRBJ2-7
D: .
V: TRBV7-8
CDR3: CASSPKRLRASYEQYF
DNA: TGTGCCAGCAGCCCCAAGAGACTCCGCGCGTCCTACGAGCAGTACTTC

length: 13
size: .
J: TRBJ1-4
D: .
V: TRBV7-9
CDR3: CASSLPLSEKLFF
DNA: TGTGCCAGCAGCTTACCCCTCAGTGAAAAACTGTTTTTT

length: 16
size: .
J: TRBJ2-5
D: .
V: TRBV3-1
CDR3: CASSQLGQGNQETQYF
DNA: TGTGCCAGCAGCCAACTGGGGCAGGGCAACCAAGAGACCCAGTACTTC

length: 18
size: few
J: TRBJ2-5
D: TRBD2
V: TRBV12-3/TRBV12-4
CDR3: CASSRGTSGRARGETQYF
DNA: TGTGCCAGCAGTCGAGGGACTAGCGGGAGGGCCCGTGGAGAGACCCAGTACTTC

length: 16
size: .
J: TRBJ2-5
D: TRBD2
V: TRBV6-2/TRBV6-3
CDR3: CASSYQAGVPEETQYF
DNA: TGTGCCAGCAGTTATCAGGCGGGAGTACCGGAAGAGACCCAGTACTTC

length: 15
size: .
J: TRBJ2-5
D: .
V: TRBV12-3/TRBV12-4
CDR3: CASSLNGVLGETQYF
DNA: TGTGCCAGCAGTTTAAATGGGGTTTTAGGAGAGACCCAGTACTTC

length: 15
size: .
J: TRBJ2-2
D: TRBD2
V: TRBV7-9
CDR3: CASYSTSANTGELFF
DNA: TGTGCCAGCTACTCGACTAGCGCAAACACCGGGGAGCTGTTTTTT

length: 19
size: .
J: TRBJ2-6
D: .
V: TRBV5-1
CDR3: CASSLAGTATSGGANVLTF
DNA: TGCGCCAGCAGCTTGGCCGGGACAGCGACTAGTGGGGGGGCCAACGTCCTGACTTTC

length: 15
size: .
J: TRBJ2-3
D: TRBD1
V: TRBV28
CDR3: CASAPGTGKTDTQYF
DNA: TGTGCCAGCGCACCGGGGACAGGGAAAACAGATACGCAGTATTTT

length: 12
size: few
J: TRBJ2-7
D: .
V: TRBV29-1
CDR3: CSVAPGYYEQYF
DNA: TGCAGCGTTGCTCCAGGGTACTACGAGCAGTACTTC

length: 14
size: few
J: TRBJ2-1
D: .
V: TRBV6-2/TRBV6-3
CDR3: CASSRTDRLNEQFF
DNA: TGTGCCAGCAGTCGCACGGACAGACTCAATGAGCAGTTCTTC